This T cell receptor beta chain was sequenced in a study of early T cells in non-severe SARS-CoV-2 infection. Study-wide background: Sequencing used unsorted whole-blood bulk RNA, so chains lack pairing.

The CDR3 extends over 16 amino acids. Deletions cut 1 base from V and 0 bases from J, with 7 bases between. CDR1 is KGHSH and CDR2 is LQKENI in the germline V gene. Separate cDNA molecules each had unique molecular identifiers attached to them. From the 5' RACE reads, TCRdb called clonotypes with MiXCR, one entry per CDR3 protein. The sample contains just under 60,000 distinct CDR3 sequences, around 9% of which appear only once. The rearrangement uses TRBV18 and TRBJ2-6; D is uncertain. The TCR originated in an adult who was a healthcare worker with PCR-confirmed SARS-CoV-2 infection or an uninfected control (not recorded which). Sample: whole blood. The CDR3 spells CASSPQASSGANVLTF. In nucleotides, the CDR3 is TGTGCCAGCTCACCACAGGCATCCTCTGGGGCCAACGTCCTGACTTTC.